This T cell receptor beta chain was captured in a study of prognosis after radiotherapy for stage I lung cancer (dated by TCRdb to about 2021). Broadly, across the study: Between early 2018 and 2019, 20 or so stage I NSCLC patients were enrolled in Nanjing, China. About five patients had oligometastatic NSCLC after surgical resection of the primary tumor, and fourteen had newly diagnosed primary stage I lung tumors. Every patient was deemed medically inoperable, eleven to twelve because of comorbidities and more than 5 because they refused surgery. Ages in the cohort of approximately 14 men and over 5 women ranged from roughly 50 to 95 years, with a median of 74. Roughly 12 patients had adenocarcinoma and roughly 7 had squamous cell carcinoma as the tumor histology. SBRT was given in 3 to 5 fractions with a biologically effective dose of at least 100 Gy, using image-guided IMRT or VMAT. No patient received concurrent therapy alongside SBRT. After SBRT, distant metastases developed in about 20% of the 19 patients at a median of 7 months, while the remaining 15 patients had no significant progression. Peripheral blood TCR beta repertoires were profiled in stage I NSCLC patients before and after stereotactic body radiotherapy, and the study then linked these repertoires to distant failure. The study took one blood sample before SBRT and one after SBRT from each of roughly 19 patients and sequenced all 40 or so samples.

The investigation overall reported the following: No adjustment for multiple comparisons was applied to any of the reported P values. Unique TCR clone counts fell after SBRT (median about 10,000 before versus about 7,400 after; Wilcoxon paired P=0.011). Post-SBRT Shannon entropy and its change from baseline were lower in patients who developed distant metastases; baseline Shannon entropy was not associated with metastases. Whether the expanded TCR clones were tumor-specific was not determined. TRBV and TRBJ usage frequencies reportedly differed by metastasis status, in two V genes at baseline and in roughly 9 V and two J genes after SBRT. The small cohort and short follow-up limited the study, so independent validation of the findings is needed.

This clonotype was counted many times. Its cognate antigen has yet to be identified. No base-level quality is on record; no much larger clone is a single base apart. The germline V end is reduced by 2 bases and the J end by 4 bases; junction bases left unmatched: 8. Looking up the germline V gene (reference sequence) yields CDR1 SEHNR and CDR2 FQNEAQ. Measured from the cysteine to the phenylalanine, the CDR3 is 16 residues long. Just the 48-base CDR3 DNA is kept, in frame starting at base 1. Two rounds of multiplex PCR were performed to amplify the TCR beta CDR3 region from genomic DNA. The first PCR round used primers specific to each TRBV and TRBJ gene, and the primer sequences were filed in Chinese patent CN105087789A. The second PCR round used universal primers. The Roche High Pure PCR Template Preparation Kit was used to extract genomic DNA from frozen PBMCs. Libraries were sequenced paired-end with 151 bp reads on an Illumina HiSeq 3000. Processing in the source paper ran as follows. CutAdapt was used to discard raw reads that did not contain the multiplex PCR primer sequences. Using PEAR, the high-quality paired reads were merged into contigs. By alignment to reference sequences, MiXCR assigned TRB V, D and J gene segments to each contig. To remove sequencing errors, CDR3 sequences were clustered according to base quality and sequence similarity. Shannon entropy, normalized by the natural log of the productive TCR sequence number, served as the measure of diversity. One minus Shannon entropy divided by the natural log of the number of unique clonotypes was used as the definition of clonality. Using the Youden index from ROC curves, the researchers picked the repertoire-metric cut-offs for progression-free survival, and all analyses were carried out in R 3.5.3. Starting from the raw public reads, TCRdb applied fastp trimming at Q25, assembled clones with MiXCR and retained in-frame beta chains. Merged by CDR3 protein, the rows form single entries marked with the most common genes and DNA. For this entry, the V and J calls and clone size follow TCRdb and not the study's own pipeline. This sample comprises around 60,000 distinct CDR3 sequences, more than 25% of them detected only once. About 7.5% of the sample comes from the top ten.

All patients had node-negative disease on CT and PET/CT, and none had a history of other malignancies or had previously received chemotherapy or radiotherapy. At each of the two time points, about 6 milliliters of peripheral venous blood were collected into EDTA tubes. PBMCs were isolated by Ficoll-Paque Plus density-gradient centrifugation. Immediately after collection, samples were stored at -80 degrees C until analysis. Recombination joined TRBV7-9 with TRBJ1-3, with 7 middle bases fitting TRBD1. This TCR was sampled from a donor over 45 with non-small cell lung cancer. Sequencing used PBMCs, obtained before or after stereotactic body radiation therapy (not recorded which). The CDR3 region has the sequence CASSLSPGGSGNTIYF. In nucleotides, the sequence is TGTGCCAGCAGCTTATCGCCAGGGGGGTCGGGAAACACCATATATTTT.